This T cell receptor beta chain is drawn from a study of PD-1 blockade in classical Hodgkin lymphoma. J was trimmed by 5 bases and V by 8 bases; bases with no gene match: 6. The CDR3 has 13 amino acids. Germline V gene lookup returns CDR1 ENHRY and CDR2 SYGVKD. Concerning this clone: Antigen specificity is unknown.

Findings and caveats of the study: A reduction in baseline TCR diversity was reportedly seen in newly diagnosed patients relative to healthy donors. It was among complete responders that baseline diversity resembled that of newly diagnosed patients. No one has yet defined what causes the repertoire differences, which may be disease activity or prior therapy.

TCRdb keeps only in-frame clones here, not all; method: immunoSEQ multiplex PCR. The top ten clones hold under 3% of a sample with 15,000 to 25,000 clones, roughly 83% of them seen once. Time point reported: cycle 4 day 1 (C4D1), after five to seven weeks of nivolumab. Autologous stem cell transplantation was followed by relapse in every patient, and brentuximab vedotin exposure varied. Out of thawed PBMCs, magnetic negative selection purified CD4+ T cells. This specimen was CD4+ T cells from blood, taken before the fourth cycle of nivolumab. This clonotype was sampled from a human donor with classical Hodgkin lymphoma. This sequence joins TRBV10-3 and TRBJ1-1, with 9 nucleotides matching TRBD1. CDR3 coding DNA: TGTGCCATCGGCAGACAGGGGGGGACTGAAGCTTTCTTT. Protein product: CAIGRQGGTEAFF.